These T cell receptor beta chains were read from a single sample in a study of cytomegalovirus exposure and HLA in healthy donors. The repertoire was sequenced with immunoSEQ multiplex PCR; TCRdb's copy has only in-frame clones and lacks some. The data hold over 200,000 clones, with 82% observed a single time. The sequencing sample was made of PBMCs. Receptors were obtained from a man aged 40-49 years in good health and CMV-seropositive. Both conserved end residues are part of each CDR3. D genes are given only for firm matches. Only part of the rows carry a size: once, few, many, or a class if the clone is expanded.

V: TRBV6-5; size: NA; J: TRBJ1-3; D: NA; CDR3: CASSRDSSSGNTIYF; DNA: TGTGCCAGCAGTCGTGACAGTAGCTCTGGAAACACCATATATTTT
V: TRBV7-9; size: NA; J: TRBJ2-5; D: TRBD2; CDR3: CASSYDPWRERYETQYF; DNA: TGTGCCAGCAGCTACGACCCCTGGCGGGAGAGGTATGAGACCCAGTACTTC
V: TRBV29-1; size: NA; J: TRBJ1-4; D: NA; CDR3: CSVLTRTPTNEKLFF; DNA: TGCAGCGTTCTGACCAGGACTCCAACTAATGAAAAACTGTTTTTT
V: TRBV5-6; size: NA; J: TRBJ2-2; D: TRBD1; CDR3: CASDRENTGELFF; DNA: TGTGCCAGCGACAGGGAGAACACCGGGGAGCTGTTTTTT
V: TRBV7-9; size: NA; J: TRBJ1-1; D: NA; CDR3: CASSLKQAGEAFF; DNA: TGTGCCAGCAGTCTCAAGCAGGCGGGTGAAGCTTTCTTT
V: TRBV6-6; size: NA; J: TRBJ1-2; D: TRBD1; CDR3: CASRETGNYGYTF; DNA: TGTGCCAGCAGGGAGACAGGGAACTATGGCTACACCTTC
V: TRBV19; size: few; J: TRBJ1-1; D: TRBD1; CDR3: CASSKGGTGVYTEAFF; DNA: TGTGCCAGTAGTAAAGGGGGGACAGGGGTTTATACTGAAGCTTTCTTT
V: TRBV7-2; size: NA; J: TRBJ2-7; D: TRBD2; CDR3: CASSLTGLAAYEQYF; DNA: TGTGCCAGCAGCTTAACCGGACTAGCGGCCTACGAGCAGTACTTC
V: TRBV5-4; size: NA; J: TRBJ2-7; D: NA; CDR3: CASSSIEQGSSYEQYF; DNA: TGTGCCAGCAGCTCTATCGAACAGGGTTCAAGCTACGAGCAGTACTTC
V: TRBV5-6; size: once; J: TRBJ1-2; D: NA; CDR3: CASSLAGFKNYGYTF; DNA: TGTGCCAGCAGCTTGGCAGGGTTTAAGAACTATGGCTACACCTTC
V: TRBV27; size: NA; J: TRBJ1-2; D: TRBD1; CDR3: CASSYTGGVNGYTF; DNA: TGTGCCAGCAGTTATACAGGGGGCGTTAATGGCTACACCTTC
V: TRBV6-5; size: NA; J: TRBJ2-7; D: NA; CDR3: CASSSLALTYEQYF; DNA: TGTGCCAGCAGCTCTCTAGCGCTTACCTACGAGCAGTACTTC
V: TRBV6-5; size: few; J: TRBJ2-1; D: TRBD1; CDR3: CASSATGEGYNEQFF; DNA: TGTGCCAGCAGTGCGACAGGGGAAGGCTACAATGAGCAGTTCTTC
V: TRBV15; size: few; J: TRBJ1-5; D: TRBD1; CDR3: CATNTGQGRNQPQHF; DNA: TGTGCCACCAATACCGGACAGGGGAGGAATCAGCCCCAGCATTTT
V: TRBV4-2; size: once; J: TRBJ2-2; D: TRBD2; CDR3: CASSQEGLAGAELFF; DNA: TGTGCCAGCAGCCAAGAGGGACTAGCGGGAGCGGAGCTGTTTTTT
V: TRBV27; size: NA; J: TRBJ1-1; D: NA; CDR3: CASSLLGGPEAFF; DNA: TGTGCCAGCAGTTTATTGGGGGGACCTGAAGCTTTCTTT
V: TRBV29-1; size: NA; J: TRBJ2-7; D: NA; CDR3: CSVETVPYEQYF; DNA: TGCAGCGTTGAAACTGTTCCCTACGAGCAGTACTTC
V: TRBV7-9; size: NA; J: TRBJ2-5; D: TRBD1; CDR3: CASSQRDRETQYF; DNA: TGTGCCAGCAGCCAACGGGACAGAGAGACCCAGTACTTC
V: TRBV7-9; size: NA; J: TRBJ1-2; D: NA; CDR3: CASSLAPSGVESYTF; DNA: TGTGCCAGCAGCTTAGCTCCCTCGGGGGTCGAAAGCTACACCTTC
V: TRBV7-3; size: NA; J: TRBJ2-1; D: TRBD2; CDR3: CASSPRREGDQFF; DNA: TGTGCCAGCAGCCCTCGACGGGAGGGAGATCAGTTCTTC
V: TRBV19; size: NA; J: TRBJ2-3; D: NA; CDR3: CASSIAGVTDTQYF; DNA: TGTGCCAGTAGTATAGCAGGGGTAACAGATACGCAGTATTTT
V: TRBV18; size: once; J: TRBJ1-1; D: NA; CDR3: CASSPMPGLNTEAFF; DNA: TGTGCCAGCTCACCAATGCCAGGTTTGAACACTGAAGCTTTCTTT
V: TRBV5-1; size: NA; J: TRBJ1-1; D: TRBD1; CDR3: CASSYLGDRAWNTEAFF; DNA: TGCGCCAGCAGCTACCTCGGGGACAGAGCTTGGAACACTGAAGCTTTCTTT
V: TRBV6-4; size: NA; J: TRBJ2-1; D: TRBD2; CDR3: CASSVVGLAGGFKNEQFF; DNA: TGTGCCAGCAGCGTAGTGGGGCTAGCGGGAGGTTTTAAAAATGAGCAGTTCTTC
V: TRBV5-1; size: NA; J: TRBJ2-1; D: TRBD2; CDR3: CASSLGTSGSYNEQFF; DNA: TGCGCCAGCAGCTTGGGGACTAGCGGGAGCTACAATGAGCAGTTCTTC
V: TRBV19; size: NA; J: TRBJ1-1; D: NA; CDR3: CASSIDRGTEAFF; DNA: TGTGCCAGTAGTATAGACAGGGGTACTGAAGCTTTCTTT
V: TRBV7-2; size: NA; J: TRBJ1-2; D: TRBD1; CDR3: CASSLATGGINYGYTF; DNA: TGTGCCAGCAGCTTAGCTACAGGGGGAATTAACTATGGCTACACCTTC
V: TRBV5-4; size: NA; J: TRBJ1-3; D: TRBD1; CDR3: CASSVNRGGGNTIYF; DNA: TGTGCCAGCAGCGTGAACAGGGGTGGTGGAAACACCATATATTTT
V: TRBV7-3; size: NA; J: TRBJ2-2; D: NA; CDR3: CASSFDRSNTGELFF; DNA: TGTGCCAGCAGCTTCGATCGGTCGAACACCGGGGAGCTGTTTTTT
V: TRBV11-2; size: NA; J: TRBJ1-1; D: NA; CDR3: CASSLGSSAEAFF; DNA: TGTGCCAGCAGCTTAGGGTCATCGGCTGAAGCTTTCTTT
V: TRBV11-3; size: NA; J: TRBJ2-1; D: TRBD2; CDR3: CASRLAGGRIEQFF; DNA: TGTGCCAGCAGATTAGCGGGAGGGCGGATTGAGCAGTTCTTC
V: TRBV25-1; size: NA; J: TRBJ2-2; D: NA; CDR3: CASSEFYTGELFF; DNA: TGTGCCAGCAGTGAATTCTACACCGGGGAGCTGTTTTTT
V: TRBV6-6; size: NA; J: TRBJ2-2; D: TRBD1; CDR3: CASSYSTGAGELFF; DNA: TGTGCCAGCAGTTACTCAACAGGGGCCGGGGAGCTGTTTTTT
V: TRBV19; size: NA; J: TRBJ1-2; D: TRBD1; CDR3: CASSLGQAPPHF; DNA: TGTGCCAGTAGTCTTGGACAGGCACCCCCTCACTTC
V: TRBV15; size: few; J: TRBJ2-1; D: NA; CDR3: CATSRDRQGPYNEQFF; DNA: TGTGCCACCAGCAGAGATCGCCAGGGGCCTTACAATGAGCAGTTCTTC
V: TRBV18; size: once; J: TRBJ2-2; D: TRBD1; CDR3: CASHPGQGGGELFF; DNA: TGTGCCAGCCACCCGGGACAGGGCGGCGGGGAGCTGTTTTTT
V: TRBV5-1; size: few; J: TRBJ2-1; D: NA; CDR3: CASSSTAGDMSYNEQFF; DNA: TGCGCCAGCAGCAGTACGGCAGGGGATATGTCGTACAATGAGCAGTTCTTC
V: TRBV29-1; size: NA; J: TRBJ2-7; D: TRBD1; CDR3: CSAGTGIHEQYF; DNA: TGCAGTGCCGGGACAGGGATCCACGAGCAGTACTTC
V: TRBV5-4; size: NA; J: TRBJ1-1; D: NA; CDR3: CASSTSRGWNTEAFF; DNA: TGTGCCAGCAGCACAAGCAGGGGTTGGAACACTGAAGCTTTCTTT
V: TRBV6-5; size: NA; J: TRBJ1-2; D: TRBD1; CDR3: CASSGTGVNYGYTF; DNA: TGTGCCAGCAGTGGGACAGGAGTTAACTATGGCTACACCTTC
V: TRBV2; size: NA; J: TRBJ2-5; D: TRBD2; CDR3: CASSGTSGNRETQYF; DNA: TGTGCCAGCAGCGGGACTAGCGGGAATCGTGAGACCCAGTACTTC
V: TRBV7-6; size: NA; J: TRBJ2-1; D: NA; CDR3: CASSLGSSYNEQFF; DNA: TGTGCCAGCAGCTTGGGGAGCTCCTACAATGAGCAGTTCTTC
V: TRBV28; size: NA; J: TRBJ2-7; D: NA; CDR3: CASRRAGQNIEQYF; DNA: TGTGCCAGCAGACGTGCAGGACAGAATATCGAGCAGTACTTC
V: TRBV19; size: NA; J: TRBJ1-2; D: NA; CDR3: CATQPTRGGDDGYTF; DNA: TGTGCCACTCAACCGACGCGGGGAGGAGACGATGGCTACACCTTC
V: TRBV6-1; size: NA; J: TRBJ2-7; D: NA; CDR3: CASIDSGGQVNEQYF; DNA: TGTGCCAGCATTGATTCGGGGGGACAAGTAAACGAGCAGTACTTC